This T cell receptor beta chain appears in the sequencing data of a study of blood T cell repertoires in COVID-19. Sequencing used immunoSEQ multiplex PCR; TCRdb keeps in-frame clones, though not all of them. Counted here are around 250,000 clones, 75% to 95% occurring once; the ten biggest clones make up 2.5% to 3%. The CDR3 runs 18 residues. With 0 bases removed from V and 2 bases from J, the gap between germline ends came to 19 bases. Germline values: CDR1 LGHNA, CDR2 YSLEER. The chain couples TRBV4-3 to TRBJ1-1; no clear D gene. This sequence was found in a man in his forties who had been exposed to COVID-19. The specimen was PBMCs or T cells enriched from blood (not recorded which). CDR3 region: CASSQDSEEKWGNTEAFF. The CDR3 nucleotides read TGCGCCAGCAGCCAAGATTCGGAGGAGAAGTGGGGTAACACTGAAGCTTTCTTT.